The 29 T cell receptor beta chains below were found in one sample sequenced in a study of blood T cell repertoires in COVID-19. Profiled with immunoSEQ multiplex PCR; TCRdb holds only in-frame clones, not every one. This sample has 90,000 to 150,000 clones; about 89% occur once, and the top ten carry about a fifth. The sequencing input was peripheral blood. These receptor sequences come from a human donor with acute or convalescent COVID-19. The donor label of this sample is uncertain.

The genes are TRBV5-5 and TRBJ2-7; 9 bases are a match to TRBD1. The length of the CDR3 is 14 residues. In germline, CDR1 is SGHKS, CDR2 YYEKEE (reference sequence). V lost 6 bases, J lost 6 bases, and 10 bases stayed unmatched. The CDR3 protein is CASTSGQGLGEQYF. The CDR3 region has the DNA TGTGCCAGCACCTCGGGACAGGGATTAGGCGAGCAGTACTTC.

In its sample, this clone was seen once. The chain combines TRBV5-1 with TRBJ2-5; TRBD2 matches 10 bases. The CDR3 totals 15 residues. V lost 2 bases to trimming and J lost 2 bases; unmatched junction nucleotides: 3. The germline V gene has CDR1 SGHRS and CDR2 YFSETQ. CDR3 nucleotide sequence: TGCGCCAGCAGCTTTAGCGGGGGGTGGCAAGAGACCCAGTACTTC. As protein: CASSFSGGWQETQYF.

CDR3 residues: CSVSHYTGNTEAFF. CDR3 nucleotides: TGCAGCGTCTCTCACTATACAGGGAACACTGAAGCTTTCTTT. The V call is TRBV29-1, the J call TRBJ1-1; tentatively, D is TRBD1 (5 bases). The germline V and J ends were trimmed by 6 bases and 1 base, with 15 bases remaining between them. The CDR3 loop spans 14 amino acids. The germline V gene encodes CDR1 SQVTM and CDR2 ANQGSEA.

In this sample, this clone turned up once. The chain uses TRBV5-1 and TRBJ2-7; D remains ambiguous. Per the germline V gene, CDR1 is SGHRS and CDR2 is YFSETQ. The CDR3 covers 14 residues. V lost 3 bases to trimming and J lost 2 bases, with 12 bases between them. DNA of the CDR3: TGCGCCAGCAGCTCCCGACTGCCTACCTACGAGCAGTACTTC. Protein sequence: CASSSRLPTYEQYF.

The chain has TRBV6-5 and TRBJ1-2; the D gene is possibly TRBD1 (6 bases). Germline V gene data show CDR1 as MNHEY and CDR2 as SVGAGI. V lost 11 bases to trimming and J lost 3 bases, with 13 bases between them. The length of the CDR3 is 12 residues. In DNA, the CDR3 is TGTGCCGCCAGGGGTCCCGACTATGGCTACACCTTC. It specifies CAARGPDYGYTF.

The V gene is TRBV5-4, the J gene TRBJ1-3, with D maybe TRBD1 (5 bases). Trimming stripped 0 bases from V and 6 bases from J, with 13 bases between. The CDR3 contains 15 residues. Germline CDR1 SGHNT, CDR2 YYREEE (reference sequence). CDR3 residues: CASSLGGPTQNTIYF. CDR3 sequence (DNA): TGTGCCAGCAGCTTGGGGGGCCCGACGCAAAACACCATATATTTT. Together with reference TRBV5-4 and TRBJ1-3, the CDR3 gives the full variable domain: ETGVTQSPTHLIKTRGQQVTLRCSSQSGHNTVSWYQQALGQGPQFIFQYYREEENGRGNFPPRFSGLQFPNYSSELNVNALELDDSALYLCASSLGGPTQNTIYFGEGSWLTVV.

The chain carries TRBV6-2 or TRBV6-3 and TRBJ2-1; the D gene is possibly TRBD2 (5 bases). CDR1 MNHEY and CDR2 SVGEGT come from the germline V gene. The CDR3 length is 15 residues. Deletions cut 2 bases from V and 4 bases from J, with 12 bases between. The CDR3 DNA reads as TGTGCCAGCAGTTACGACTATGACCCTTACAATGAGCAGTTCTTC. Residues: CASSYDYDPYNEQFF.

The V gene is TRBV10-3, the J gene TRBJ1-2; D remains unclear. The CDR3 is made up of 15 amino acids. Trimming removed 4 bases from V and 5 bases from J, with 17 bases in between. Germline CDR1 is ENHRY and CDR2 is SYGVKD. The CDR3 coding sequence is TGTGCCATCAGTGGGCAGCAATCCTCGAGGTATGGCTACACCTTC. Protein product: CAISGQQSSRYGYTF.

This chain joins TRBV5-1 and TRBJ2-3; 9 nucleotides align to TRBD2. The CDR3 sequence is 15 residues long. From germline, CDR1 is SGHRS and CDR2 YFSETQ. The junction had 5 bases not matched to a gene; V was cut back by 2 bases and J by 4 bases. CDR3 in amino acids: CASSLGAGGPDTQYF. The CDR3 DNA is TGCGCCAGCAGCTTAGGAGCGGGGGGCCCAGATACGCAGTATTTT.

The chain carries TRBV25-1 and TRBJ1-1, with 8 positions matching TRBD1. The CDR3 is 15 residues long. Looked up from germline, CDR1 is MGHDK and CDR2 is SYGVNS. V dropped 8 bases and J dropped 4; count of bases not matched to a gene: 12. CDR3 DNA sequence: TGTGCCAGCCCTATACTTCAGGGACAGGCCACTGAAGCTTTCTTT. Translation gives CASPILQGQATEAFF.

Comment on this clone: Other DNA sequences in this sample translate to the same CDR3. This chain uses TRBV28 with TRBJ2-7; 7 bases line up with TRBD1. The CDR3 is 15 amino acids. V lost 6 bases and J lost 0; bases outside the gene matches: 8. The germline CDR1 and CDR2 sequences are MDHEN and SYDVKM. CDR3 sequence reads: CASSPGQESSYEQYF. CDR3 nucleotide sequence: TGTGCCAGCAGCCCCGGACAGGAAAGCTCCTACGAGCAGTACTTC. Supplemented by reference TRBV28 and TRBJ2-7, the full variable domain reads DVKVTQSSRYLVKRTGEKVFLECVQDMDHENMFWYRQDPGLGLRLIYFSYDVKMKEKGDIPEGYSVSREKKERFSLILESASTNQTSMYLCASSPGQESSYEQYFGPGTRLTVT.

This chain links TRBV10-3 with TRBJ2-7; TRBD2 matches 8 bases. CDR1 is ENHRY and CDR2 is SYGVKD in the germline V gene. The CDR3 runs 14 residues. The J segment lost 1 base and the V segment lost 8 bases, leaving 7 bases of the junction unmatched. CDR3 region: CAIRDQRGSYEQYF. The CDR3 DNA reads TGTGCCATCCGGGATCAGCGGGGGTCCTACGAGCAGTACTTC.

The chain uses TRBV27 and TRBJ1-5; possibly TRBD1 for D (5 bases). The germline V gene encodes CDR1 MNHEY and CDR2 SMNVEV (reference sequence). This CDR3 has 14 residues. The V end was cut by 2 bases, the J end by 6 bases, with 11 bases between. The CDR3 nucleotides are TGTGCCAGCAGTTTAGGTCAGGGCGGTCAGCCCCAGCATTTT. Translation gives CASSLGQGGQPQHF.

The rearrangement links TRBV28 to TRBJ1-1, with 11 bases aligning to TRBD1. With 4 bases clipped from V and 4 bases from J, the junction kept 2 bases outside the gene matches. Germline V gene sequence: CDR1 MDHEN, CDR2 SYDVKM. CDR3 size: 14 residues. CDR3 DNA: TGTGCCAGCAGTTCCGGGACAGGGGGCACTGAAGCTTTCTTT. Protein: CASSSGTGGTEAFF.

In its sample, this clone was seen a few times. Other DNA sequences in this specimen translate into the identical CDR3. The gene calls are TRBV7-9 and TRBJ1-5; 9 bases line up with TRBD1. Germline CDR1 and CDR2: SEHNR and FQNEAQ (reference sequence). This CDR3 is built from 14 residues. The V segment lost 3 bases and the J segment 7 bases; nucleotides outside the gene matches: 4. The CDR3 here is CASSLGQGGQPQHF. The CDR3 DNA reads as TGTGCCAGCAGCTTGGGACAGGGTGGCCAGCCCCAGCATTTT. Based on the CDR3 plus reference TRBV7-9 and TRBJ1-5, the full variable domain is DTGVSQNPRHKITKRGQNVTFRCDPISEHNRLYWYRQTLGQGPEFLTYFQNEAQLEKSRLLSDRFSAERPKGSFSTLEIQRTEQGDSAMYLCASSLGQGGQPQHFGDGTRLSIL.

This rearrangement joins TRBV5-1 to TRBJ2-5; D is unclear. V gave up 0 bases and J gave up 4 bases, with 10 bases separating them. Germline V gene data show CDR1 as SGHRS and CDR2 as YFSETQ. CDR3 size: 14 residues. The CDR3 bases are TGCGCCAGCAGCTTGGCTGGTAGTCCAGAGACCCAGTACTTC. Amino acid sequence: CASSLAGSPETQYF.

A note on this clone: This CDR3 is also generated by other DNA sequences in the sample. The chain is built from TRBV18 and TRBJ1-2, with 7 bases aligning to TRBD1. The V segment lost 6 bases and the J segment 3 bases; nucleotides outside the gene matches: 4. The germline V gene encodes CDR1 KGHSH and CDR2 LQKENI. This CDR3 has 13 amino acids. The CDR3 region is CASSPGQDYGYTF. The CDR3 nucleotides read TGTGCCAGCTCGCCCGGACAGGACTATGGCTACACCTTC. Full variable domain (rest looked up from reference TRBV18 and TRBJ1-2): NAGVMQNPRHLVRRRGQEARLRCSPMKGHSHVYWYRQLPEEGLKFMVYLQKENIIDESGMPKERFSAEFPKEGPSILRIQQVVRGDSAAYFCASSPGQDYGYTFGSGTRLTVV.

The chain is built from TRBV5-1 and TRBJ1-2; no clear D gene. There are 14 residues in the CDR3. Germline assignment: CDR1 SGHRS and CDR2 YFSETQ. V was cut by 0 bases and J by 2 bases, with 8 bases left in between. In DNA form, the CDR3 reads TGCGCCAGCAGCTTGGGTTCCGAGAACTATGGCTACACCTTC. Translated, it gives CASSLGSENYGYTF.

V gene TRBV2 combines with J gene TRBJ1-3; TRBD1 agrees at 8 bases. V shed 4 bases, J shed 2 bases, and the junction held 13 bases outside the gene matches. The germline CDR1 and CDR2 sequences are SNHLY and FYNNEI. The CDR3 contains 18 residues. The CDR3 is CASSGLGTGVATGNTIYF. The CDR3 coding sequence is TGTGCCAGCAGTGGCCTTGGGACAGGCGTAGCTACTGGAAACACCATATATTTT.

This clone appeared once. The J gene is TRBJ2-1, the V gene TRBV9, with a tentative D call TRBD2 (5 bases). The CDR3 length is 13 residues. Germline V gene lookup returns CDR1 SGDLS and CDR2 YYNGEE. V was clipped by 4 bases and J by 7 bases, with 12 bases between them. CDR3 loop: CASSNDGLNEQFF. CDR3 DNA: TGTGCCAGCAGCAACGACGGACTTAATGAGCAGTTCTTC.

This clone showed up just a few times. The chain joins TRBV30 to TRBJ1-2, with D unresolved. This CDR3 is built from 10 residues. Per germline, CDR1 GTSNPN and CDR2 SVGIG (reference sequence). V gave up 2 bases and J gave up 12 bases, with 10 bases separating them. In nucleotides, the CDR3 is TGTGCCTGGAGTTTTCCCGCGGACACCTTC. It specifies CAWSFPADTF.

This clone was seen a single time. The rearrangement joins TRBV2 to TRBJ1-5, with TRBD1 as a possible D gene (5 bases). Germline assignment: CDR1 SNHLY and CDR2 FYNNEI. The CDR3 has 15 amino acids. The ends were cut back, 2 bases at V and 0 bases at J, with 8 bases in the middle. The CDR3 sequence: CASSEQGFSNQPQHF. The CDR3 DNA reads TGTGCCAGCAGTGAACAGGGATTTAGCAATCAGCCCCAGCATTTT.

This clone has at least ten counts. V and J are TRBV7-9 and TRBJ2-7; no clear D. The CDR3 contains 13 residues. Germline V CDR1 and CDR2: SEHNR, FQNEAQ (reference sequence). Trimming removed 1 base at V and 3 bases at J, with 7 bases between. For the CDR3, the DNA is TGTGCCAGCAGCTTAGGGCAGAACTACGAGCAGTACTTC. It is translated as CASSLGQNYEQYF.

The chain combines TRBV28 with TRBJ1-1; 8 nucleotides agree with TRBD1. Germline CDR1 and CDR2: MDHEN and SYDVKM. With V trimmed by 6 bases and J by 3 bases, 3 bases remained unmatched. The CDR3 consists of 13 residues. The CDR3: CASRLQGDTEAFF. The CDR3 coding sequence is TGTGCCAGCAGATTACAGGGGGACACTGAAGCTTTCTTT.

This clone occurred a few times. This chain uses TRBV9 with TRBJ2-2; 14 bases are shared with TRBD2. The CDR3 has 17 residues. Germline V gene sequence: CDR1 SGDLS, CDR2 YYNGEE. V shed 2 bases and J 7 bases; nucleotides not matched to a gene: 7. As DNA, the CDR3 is TGTGCCAGCAGCGTCCAGGGACTAGCGGGAGTTCACGGGGAGCTGTTTTTT. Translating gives CASSVQGLAGVHGELFF.

The CDR3 nucleotides read TGTGCCAGCAGCGTTGGCGGGATACTAGCGGGACCTCGCGTGGATACGCAGTATTTT. Translation: CASSVGGILAGPRVDTQYF. The rearrangement links TRBV9 to TRBJ2-3; TRBD2 matches at 10 bases. With V trimmed by 2 bases and J by 6 bases, 18 bases remained unmatched. The CDR3 has 19 amino acids. The germline gives CDR1 SGDLS, CDR2 YYNGEE.

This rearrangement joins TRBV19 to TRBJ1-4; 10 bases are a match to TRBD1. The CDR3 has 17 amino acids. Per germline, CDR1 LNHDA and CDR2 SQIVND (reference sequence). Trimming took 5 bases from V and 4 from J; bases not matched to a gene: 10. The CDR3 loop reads CASSSGTGALVNEKLFF. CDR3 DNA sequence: TGTGCCAGTAGTTCCGGGACAGGGGCTTTGGTTAATGAAAAACTGTTTTTT.

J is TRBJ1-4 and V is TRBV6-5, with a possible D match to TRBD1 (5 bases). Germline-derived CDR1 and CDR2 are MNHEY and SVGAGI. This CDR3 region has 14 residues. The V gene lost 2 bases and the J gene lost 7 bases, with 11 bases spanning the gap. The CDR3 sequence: CASSYRTSSEKLFF. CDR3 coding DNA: TGTGCCAGCAGTTACAGGACATCGAGTGAAAAACTGTTTTTT.

The CDR3 reads CASRLTGLAGGQTDTQYF. The CDR3 DNA follows: TGTGCCAGCAGACTGACGGGACTAGCGGGGGGGCAAACAGATACGCAGTATTTT. The rearrangement uses TRBV7-9 and TRBJ2-3, with TRBD2 identical over 16 bases. In germline, CDR1 is SEHNR, CDR2 FQNEAQ (reference sequence). The CDR3 covers 18 residues. V gave up 6 bases and J gave up 3 bases; unmatched junction bases: 9. The full variable domain, with the rest looked up from reference TRBV7-9 and TRBJ2-3, is DTGVSQNPRHKITKRGQNVTFRCDPISEHNRLYWYRQTLGQGPEFLTYFQNEAQLEKSRLLSDRFSAERPKGSFSTLEIQRTEQGDSAMYLCASRLTGLAGGQTDTQYFGPGTRLTVL.